These T cell receptor beta chains were read from a single sample in a study of identical twins. TCRdb redid the calling of the 5' RACE reads with MiXCR, one entry per CDR3 protein. The sample contains 1.5 million to 2 million distinct CDR3 sequences, 25% to 35% of which appear only once. Material for sequencing was cord blood. Source of these receptors: a newborn girl in good health. Both conserved end residues are part of each CDR3. Fields, in order: clone size, V gene, J gene, CDR3 protein. Size values are once, few and many counts, or a class for expanded clones, and some rows have none.

NA	TRBV7-6	TRBJ2-1	CASSLDFARGDEQFF
NA	TRBV12-3/TRBV12-4	TRBJ2-3	CASSLYRTYTDTQYF
few	TRBV20-1	TRBJ1-5	CSASQDFNQPQHF
NA	TRBV7-2	TRBJ2-1	CASTLGGTYNEQFF
NA	TRBV20-1	TRBJ2-5	CSALRDRGSGNEQYF
many	TRBV29-1	TRBJ2-1	CSVETGRNEQFF
NA	TRBV7-2	TRBJ2-3	CASSLELGLGYF
NA	TRBV2	TRBJ2-7	CASTLAATVSTYEQYF
few	TRBV6-6	TRBJ1-4	CASSYGGIGEKLFF
NA	TRBV20-1	TRBJ2-3	CSARFSFTDTQYF
NA	TRBV10-3	TRBJ2-3	CAISVQGLATDTQYF
many	TRBV13	TRBJ1-2	CASSSIPTGKHGYTF
few	TRBV2	TRBJ1-2	CASSVEQGVNYGYTF
NA	TRBV10-3	TRBJ2-7	CAISESRQGDGQYF
NA	TRBV20-1	TRBJ1-1	CSARERGGNTEAFF